A single sample gave rise to the 26 T cell receptor beta chains below, sequenced in a study of T cell responses to AZD1222 COVID-19 vaccine (dated by TCRdb to the early 2020s). This sample's time point label indicates: about 28 days (+/-7) after the second vaccine dose. Library prep was done by the immunoSEQ multiplex PCR assay. In TCRdb, the immuneACCESS table is reduced to in-frame sequences with V and J assigned. These tables do not hold every clone; where another copy was compared, an unresolved V gene accounts for under half, and the others remain unexplained. This sample holds tens of thousands of clones; less than 95% were observed only once. Around 5.8% of the sample is taken by the ten largest. The sample was peripheral blood, taken 28 days after the second AZD1222 dose. The source of these receptors is an adult who received the AZD1222 COVID-19 vaccine.

The V call is TRBV30, the J call TRBJ2-1; 12 nucleotides match TRBD2. Germline assignment: CDR1 GTSNPN and CDR2 SVGIG (reference sequence). The CDR3 is 16 amino acids. With V trimmed by 3 bases and J by 7 bases, 10 bases remained unmatched. The CDR3 loop is CAWRQTSGGPWNEQFF. CDR3 nucleotide sequence: TGTGCCTGGAGGCAGACTAGCGGGGGCCCTTGGAATGAGCAGTTCTTC.

The chain carries TRBV5-1 and TRBJ1-6; the D is unclear. V was cut by 0 bases and J by 10 bases, with 17 bases left in between. Germline-derived CDR1 and CDR2 are SGHRS and YFSETQ. The CDR3 sequence is 16 residues long. The CDR3 sequence: CASSLDFFSVGSPLHF. The CDR3 DNA is TGCGCCAGCAGCTTGGACTTTTTCTCGGTCGGATCACCCCTCCACTTT.

The rearrangement joins TRBV14 to TRBJ1-1, with D maybe TRBD1 (5 bases). Germline loops: CDR1 SGHDN, CDR2 FVKESK. V lost 4 bases, J lost 3 bases, and 15 bases lay in between. The CDR3 covers 15 residues. The CDR3 sequence is CASSRYRDGYTEAFF. The CDR3 DNA follows: TGTGCCAGCAGCCGCTACCGGGACGGATACACTGAAGCTTTCTTT.

This chain connects TRBV7-2 to TRBJ1-2, with D possibly TRBD1 on 6 matching bases. The CDR3 extends over 15 amino acids. The V end lost 2 bases, the J end lost 6 bases, and 16 bases lay between the germline ends. The germline V gene encodes CDR1 SGHTA and CDR2 FQGNSA. CDR3 nucleotide sequence: TGTGCCAGCAGCTTAATTGGGGGCAGGGACAATGGCTACACCTTC. Its translation is CASSLIGGRDNGYTF. The variable domain in full, with the rest retrieved from reference TRBV7-2 and TRBJ1-2, is GAGVSQSPSNKVTEKGKDVELRCDPISGHTALYWYRQSLGQGLEFLIYFQGNSAPDKSGLPSDRFSAERTGGSVSTLTIQRTQQEDSAVYLCASSLIGGRDNGYTFGSGTRLTVV.

This chain joins TRBV5-1 and TRBJ2-7, with TRBD1 identical over 12 bases. With V trimmed by 2 bases and J by 4 bases, 10 bases remained unmatched. There are 17 residues in the CDR3. Germline V lookup: CDR1 SGHRS, CDR2 YFSETQ. CDR3 sequence: CASSLTGTGGPNYEQYF. The CDR3 coding sequence is TGCGCCAGCAGCTTAACCGGGACAGGGGGCCCAAATTACGAGCAGTACTTC.

The sample holds a few counts of this clone. The rearrangement links TRBV10-1 to TRBJ1-2, with unresolved D. Germline V gene data show CDR1 as WNHNN and CDR2 as SYGVQD (reference sequence). The ends were cut back, 2 bases at V and 0 bases at J, with 4 bases in the middle. CDR3 length: 13 amino acids. In DNA form, the CDR3 reads TGCGCCAGCAGTGAGGACACTAACTATGGCTACACCTTC. Residues: CASSEDTNYGYTF.

The chain carries TRBV3-1 (or the pseudogene TRBV3-2) and TRBJ2-5; a weak D match, TRBD2 (5 bases). In germline, CDR1 is LGHDT, CDR2 YNNKEL (reference sequence). This CDR3 is built from 14 residues. Deletions cut 1 base from V and 7 bases from J, with 13 bases between. CDR3 bases: TGTGCCAGCAGCCAAGGAGGGTACTTAGGGACCCAGTACTTC. Translation gives CASSQGGYLGTQYF.

V usage is TRBV18 and J usage is TRBJ2-7; TRBD1 matches 9 bases. The CDR3 is 14 amino acids. From germline, CDR1 is KGHSH and CDR2 LQKENI. The trim removed 6 bases at V and 3 bases at J, leaving 6 bases unmatched. The CDR3 loop reads CASSPQTGGYEQYF. CDR3 sequence (DNA): TGTGCCAGCTCGCCTCAGACAGGGGGCTACGAGCAGTACTTC.

The chain joins TRBV19 to TRBJ2-7; 8 bases match TRBD2. From germline, CDR1 is LNHDA and CDR2 SQIVND (reference sequence). J was trimmed by 0 bases and V by 7 bases; bases with no gene match: 8. The length of the CDR3 is 15 residues. The DNA for the CDR3 is TGTGCCAGTAAGACCCAGCGGGGGAGCTCCTACGAGCAGTACTTC. Amino acids: CASKTQRGSSYEQYF.

V usage is TRBV7-2 and J usage is TRBJ2-2; 10 bases are a match to TRBD1. Germline values: CDR1 SGHTA, CDR2 FQGNSA. V shed 5 bases, J shed 4 bases, and the junction held 4 bases outside the gene matches. There are 15 residues in the CDR3. This CDR3 reads CASSRDRGLTGELFF. The CDR3 nucleotides read TGTGCCAGCAGCCGGGACAGGGGACTCACCGGGGAGCTGTTTTTT.

The gene calls are TRBV27 and TRBJ2-1; D remains ambiguous. This CDR3 comprises 14 residues. Germline-derived CDR1 and CDR2 are MNHEY and SMNVEV (reference sequence). V was shortened by 1 base and J by 8 bases, with 12 bases between the two germline ends. The CDR3 region is CASSLFNRPDEQFF. CDR3 bases: TGTGCCAGCAGTTTATTTAACAGACCCGATGAGCAGTTCTTC.

This chain connects TRBV6-1 to TRBJ1-4; a possible D gene is TRBD1 (6 bases). V was pared by 7 bases and J by 8 bases, with 17 bases between. This CDR3 is 14 amino acids long. The germline gives CDR1 MNHNS, CDR2 SASEGT. CDR3 residues: CASIRGGRGEKLFF. The DNA of the CDR3 is TGTGCCAGCATCCGAGGGGGGCGCGGGGAAAAACTGTTTTTT.

The chain combines TRBV10-2 with TRBJ1-5; 8 positions match TRBD1. The CDR3 is made up of 15 amino acids. J lost 1 base, V lost 6 bases, and 5 bases had no gene match. The germline V gene encodes CDR1 WSHSY and CDR2 SAAADI. The CDR3 region is CASRTGGVSNQPQHF. The DNA of the CDR3 is TGCGCCAGCAGAACAGGGGGGGTGAGCAATCAGCCCCAGCATTTT.

The rearrangement links TRBV28 to TRBJ1-1; D is ambiguous. Germline V lookup: CDR1 MDHEN, CDR2 SYDVKM. The CDR3 runs 14 residues. Trimming removed 6 bases at V and 1 base at J, with 12 bases between. The CDR3: CASSLLTGNTEAFF. DNA for the CDR3: TGTGCCAGCAGCCTACTGACGGGGAACACTGAAGCTTTCTTT.

The chain employs TRBV7-2 and TRBJ2-7; D is unclear. The CDR3 is 11 residues long. The germline gives CDR1 SGHTA, CDR2 FQGNSA. V gave up 2 bases and J gave up 3 bases, with 2 bases separating them. The CDR3 region has the DNA TGTGCCAGCAGCTTATACTACGAGCAGTACTTC. The encoded protein is CASSLYYEQYF.

This chain uses TRBV11-3 with TRBJ1-1; tentative D call: TRBD1 (5 bases). Looked up from germline, CDR1 is SGHNT and CDR2 is YENEEA. V was shortened by 2 bases and J by 1 base, with 8 bases between the two germline ends. The CDR3 spans 14 residues. The CDR3 DNA is TGTGCCAGCAGCTTAACAGGCTCGAACACTGAAGCTTTCTTT. Protein sequence: CASSLTGSNTEAFF.

The V and J genes are TRBV12-5 and TRBJ1-1, with no clear D. CDR1 is LGHNT, CDR2 FRNRAP, per germline. V lost 1 base, J lost 6 bases, and 6 bases lay in between. The CDR3 spans 12 residues. DNA for the CDR3: TGTGCTAGTGGTTTGGGTATCGCTGAAGCTTTCTTT. Its protein is CASGLGIAEAFF.

The chain has TRBV7-9 and TRBJ1-2; no reliable D call. V was clipped by 6 bases and J by 4 bases, with 15 bases between them. The CDR3 has 14 amino acids. Looked up from germline, CDR1 is SEHNR and CDR2 is FQNEAQ (reference sequence). For the CDR3, the DNA is TGTGCCAGCAGTCGGGGAGAGGGTTTCTATGGCTACACCTTC. Protein sequence: CASSRGEGFYGYTF.

V gene TRBV2 combines with J gene TRBJ1-5; D is possibly TRBD1 (6 bases). Germline lookup yields CDR1 SNHLY and CDR2 FYNNEI. The CDR3 has 14 residues. V lost 3 bases, J lost 5 bases, and 11 bases lay in between. CDR3 bases: TGTGCCAGCAGTGATACGAGGGGGGATCAGCCCCAGCATTTT. This translates into CASSDTRGDQPQHF.

The chain combines TRBV30 with TRBJ1-2; maybe TRBD1 (6 bases). V shed 2 bases and J shed 7 bases, with 11 bases lying between them. The CDR3 sequence is 12 residues long. Germline V gene data show CDR1 as GTSNPN and CDR2 as SVGIG (reference sequence). The CDR3 loop is CAWSSGQPGYTF. As DNA, the CDR3 is TGTGCCTGGAGTTCTGGACAGCCTGGCTACACCTTC.

CDR3 DNA sequence: TGTGCCAGCAGCTTAGTCCCAGCGGGGGCCCGAGGGGAGACCCAGTACTTC. This sequence encodes CASSLVPAGARGETQYF. The chain combines TRBV7-8 with TRBJ2-5, with 8 bases that match TRBD2. CDR1 is SGHVS and CDR2 is FQNEAQ in the germline V gene. CDR3 length equals 17 residues. V gave up 1 base and J gave up 5 bases; unmatched junction bases: 12. The whole variable domain, filled in from reference TRBV7-8 and TRBJ2-5, reads GAGVSQSPRYKVAKRGQDVALRCDPISGHVSLFWYQQALGQGPEFLTYFQNEAQLDKSGLPSDRFFAERPEGSVSTLKIQRTQQEDSAVYLCASSLVPAGARGETQYFGPGTRLLVL.

The chain employs TRBV30 and TRBJ1-6, with 10 bases lining up with TRBD1. Germline values: CDR1 GTSNPN, CDR2 SVGIG (reference sequence). This CDR3 contains 15 residues. J lost 3 bases, V lost 3 bases, and 2 bases had no gene match. The CDR3 sequence: CAWRTGGFYNSPLHF. CDR3 DNA sequence: TGTGCCTGGAGGACAGGGGGCTTCTATAATTCACCCCTCCACTTT.

The V call is TRBV25-1, the J call TRBJ1-2; 8 bases fit TRBD1. The CDR3 covers 18 residues. J was trimmed by 4 bases and V by 3 bases; bases with no gene match: 16. Germline-derived CDR1 and CDR2 are MGHDK and SYGVNS. CDR3 region: CASSDLGQGGLSGYGYTF. The CDR3 coding sequence is TGTGCCAGCAGTGACCTAGGACAGGGTGGTTTATCTGGCTATGGCTACACCTTC.

The sample holds one count of this clone. This chain links TRBV28 with TRBJ2-5, with D maybe TRBD2 (5 bases). There are 14 residues in the CDR3. Germline lookup yields CDR1 MDHEN and CDR2 SYDVKM. V was cut by 2 bases and J by 0 bases, with 7 bases left in between. CDR3 bases: TGTGCCAGCAGTTTACGAGGGAACCAAGAGACCCAGTACTTC. This codes for CASSLRGNQETQYF. Filled out from reference TRBV28 and TRBJ2-5, the complete variable domain reads DVKVTQSSRYLVKRTGEKVFLECVQDMDHENMFWYRQDPGLGLRLIYFSYDVKMKEKGDIPEGYSVSREKKERFSLILESASTNQTSMYLCASSLRGNQETQYFGPGTRLLVL.

The V and J genes are TRBV4-1 and TRBJ2-3; D could derive from TRBD1 or TRBD2 (6 bases each). Trimming removed 1 base from V and 11 bases from J, with 19 bases in between. The CDR3 has 15 amino acids. The germline gives CDR1 MGHRA, CDR2 YSYEKL. Here the CDR3 DNA reads TGCGCCAGCAGCCAAGCCCCTAAAAGGGGGACTCTGCAGTATTTT. It translates to CASSQAPKRGTLQYF.

In this sample, this clone turned up a few times. The chain employs TRBV27 and TRBJ1-5, with TRBD1 matching over 8 bases. The length of the CDR3 is 14 residues. Per germline, CDR1 MNHEY and CDR2 SMNVEV (reference sequence). J gave up 4 bases and V 5 bases, and 4 bases lay outside the gene matches. The CDR3 loop is CASSGQGGNQPQHF. Written as DNA, the CDR3 is TGTGCCAGCAGTGGACAGGGAGGGAATCAGCCCCAGCATTTT.